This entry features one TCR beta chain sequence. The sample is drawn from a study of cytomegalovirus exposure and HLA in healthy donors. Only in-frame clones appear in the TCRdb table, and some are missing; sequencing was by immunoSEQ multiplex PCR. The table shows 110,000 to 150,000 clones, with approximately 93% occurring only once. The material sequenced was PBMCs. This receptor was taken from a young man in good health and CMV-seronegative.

The CDR3 DNA reads TGTGCCAGCAGGGGACAGGGGGTGGAGACCCAGTACTTC. It encodes CASRGQGVETQYF. This sequence joins TRBV6-5 and TRBJ2-5; 11 nucleotides match TRBD1. The V gene's germline CDR1 is MNHEY and CDR2 SVGAGI. The CDR3 length is 13 residues. J gave up 5 bases and V 6 bases, and 2 bases lay outside the gene matches.